Listed here are 22 T cell receptor beta chains from one sample, sequenced in a study of T cell responses to AZD1222 COVID-19 vaccine. Generated by immunoSEQ multiplex PCR, the TCRdb table keeps only in-frame clones and is missing some. The data hold around 120,000 clones, with around 90% observed a single time. The source material was peripheral blood, sampled on day 0 of MenACWY control vaccination. The receptors derive from an adult in good health.

This clone was detected once. The CDR3 coding sequence is TGTGCCAGCAGCTACCATGGGACAGTAGGCGGCGAGCAGTACTTC. Protein product: CASSYHGTVGGEQYF. The genes are TRBV7-3 and TRBJ2-7, with 7 positions matching TRBD1. The CDR3 extends over 15 amino acids. Trimming at V came to 4 bases and at J to 6 bases, leaving 12 bases not matched to a gene. From germline, CDR1 is SGHTA and CDR2 FQGTGA.

This chain uses TRBV19 with TRBJ2-4; D is uncertain. The CDR3 contains 15 residues. Per the germline V gene, CDR1 is LNHDA and CDR2 is SQIVND (reference sequence). V was shortened by 3 bases and J by 0 bases, with 9 bases between the two germline ends. DNA of the CDR3: TGTGCCAGTAGTATTCGTCCCCTAGCCAAAAACATTCAGTACTTC. This gives the protein CASSIRPLAKNIQYF.

The gene calls are TRBV30 and TRBJ1-2; 7 bases align to TRBD1. The trim removed 0 bases at V and 6 bases at J, leaving 7 bases unmatched. Germline V gene data show CDR1 as GTSNPN and CDR2 as SVGIG (reference sequence). The CDR3 consists of 14 residues. In DNA form, the CDR3 reads TGTGCCTGGAGTGTACGGTCAGGGGGAAATGGCTACACCTTC. This codes for CAWSVRSGGNGYTF.

This chain links TRBV24-1 with TRBJ2-1, with no clear D. Germline V gene lookup returns CDR1 KGHDR and CDR2 SFDVKD. The V end was cut by 2 bases, the J end by 0 bases, with 10 bases between. This CDR3 has 16 amino acids. CDR3 amino acids: CATSDSRPSSYNEQFF. As DNA, the CDR3 is TGTGCCACCAGTGATTCCAGGCCAAGCTCCTACAATGAGCAGTTCTTC.

The chain carries TRBV10-3 and TRBJ1-2; D is ambiguous. From germline, CDR1 is ENHRY and CDR2 SYGVKD. This CDR3 has 12 residues. V shed 3 bases and J shed 2 bases, with 4 bases lying between them. The CDR3 is CAISEQNYGYTF. CDR3 bases: TGTGCCATCAGTGAACAGAACTATGGCTACACCTTC.

The chain joins TRBV6-5 to TRBJ2-6; weak D call: TRBD1 (5 bases). V was cut by 4 bases and J by 1 base, with 5 bases left in between. The CDR3 spans 14 residues. CDR1 and CDR2 from the germline V gene are MNHEY and SVGAGI. CDR3 in DNA: TGTGCCAGCAGTTCAGGGTCTGGGGCCAACGTCCTGACTTTC. It is translated as CASSSGSGANVLTF.

The CDR3 reads CASSKTIIDEQYF. CDR3 sequence (DNA): TGTGCCAGCAGCAAAACCATTATAGACGAGCAGTACTTC. This chain joins TRBV28 and TRBJ2-7; D is ambiguous. The germline V gene encodes CDR1 MDHEN and CDR2 SYDVKM. V dropped 6 bases and J dropped 5 bases, with 14 bases sitting between them. The CDR3 is 13 amino acids.

The gene calls are TRBV28 and TRBJ2-5; TRBD1 matches at 9 bases. V was clipped by 5 bases and J by 3 bases; unmatched bases: 4. This CDR3 is 14 amino acids long. CDR1 is MDHEN and CDR2 is SYDVKM in the germline V gene. The CDR3 loop reads CASSVGDREETQYF. CDR3 sequence (DNA): TGTGCCAGCAGTGTGGGGGACAGGGAAGAGACCCAGTACTTC.

The rearrangement joins TRBV5-4 to TRBJ2-1; 10 bases map to TRBD2. The length of the CDR3 is 16 residues. Germline CDR1 is SGHNT and CDR2 is YYREEE (reference sequence). V dropped 2 bases and J dropped 0; count of bases not matched to a gene: 2. CDR3 nucleotides: TGTGCCAGCAGCTTAGCGGGAGGGGTCTCCTACAATGAGCAGTTCTTC. It is translated as CASSLAGGVSYNEQFF.

The chain employs TRBV7-3 and TRBJ2-7, with unresolved D. The CDR3 extends over 13 amino acids. Trimming pared 4 bases from V and 5 bases from J, leaving 12 bases between. Germline CDR1 and CDR2: SGHTA and FQGTGA. DNA of the CDR3: TGTGCCAGCAGCTCCTCAGGTGTAGACGAGCAGTACTTC. This codes for CASSSSGVDEQYF.

V is TRBV28 and J is TRBJ1-5, with TRBD1 matching over 9 bases. V lost 5 bases, J lost 9 bases, and 14 bases stayed unmatched. The CDR3 runs to 16 residues. CDR1 is MDHEN and CDR2 is SYDVKM in the germline V gene. Here the CDR3 DNA reads TGTGCCAGCAGTGGGACAGGGATTGGGGGGACTCCGCCCCAGCATTTT. This sequence encodes CASSGTGIGGTPPQHF.

The rearrangement uses TRBV3-1 (or the pseudogene TRBV3-2) and TRBJ1-1; D is ambiguous. CDR1 is LGHDT, CDR2 YNNKEL, per germline (reference sequence). The CDR3 consists of 16 residues. V lost 0 bases, J lost 1 base, and 12 bases lay in between. CDR3 sequence (DNA): TGTGCCAGCAGCCAAGATGTCCCCAGGCCGAACACTGAAGCTTTCTTT. It is translated as CASSQDVPRPNTEAFF.

This chain connects TRBV7-2 to TRBJ2-7, with D perhaps matching TRBD1 (6 bases). This CDR3 region has 14 residues. Germline CDR1 and CDR2: SGHTA and FQGNSA. With 5 bases removed from V and 4 bases from J, the gap between germline ends came to 15 bases. CDR3 in DNA: TGTGCCAGCAGCACCCAGACAGGAGTGTACGAGCAGTACTTC. Protein product: CASSTQTGVYEQYF.

This rearrangement joins TRBV5-1 to TRBJ2-7; TRBD1 or TRBD2 may be the D gene (6 bases each). Germline loops: CDR1 SGHRS, CDR2 YFSETQ. This CDR3 region has 15 residues. The V end lost 4 bases, the J end lost 2 bases, and 16 bases lay between the germline ends. The chain's CDR3 is CASSPTGGGPYEQYF. The CDR3 nucleotides are TGCGCCAGCAGCCCTACCGGGGGCGGACCCTACGAGCAGTACTTC.

The chain employs TRBV29-1 and TRBJ2-7; D is perhaps TRBD2 (5 bases). This CDR3 is 11 amino acids long. Germline V CDR1 and CDR2: SQVTM, ANQGSEA. Deletions cut 7 bases from V and 1 base from J, with 8 bases between. CDR3: CSAGDSYEQYF. Written as DNA, the CDR3 is TGCAGCGCCGGGGATTCCTACGAGCAGTACTTC.

CDR3 nucleotides: TGCGCCAGCAGTGACTCTCCGAGGGCGGGCCGGGAGGATACGCAGTATTTT. Translated: CASSDSPRAGREDTQYF. The chain combines TRBV10-1 with TRBJ2-3; perhaps TRBD2 as D (6 bases). Trimming shortened V by 3 bases and J by 6 bases, and 22 bases separated the two germline ends. From germline, CDR1 is WNHNN and CDR2 SYGVQD (reference sequence). The CDR3 totals 17 residues.

The chain uses TRBV19 and TRBJ1-5; the D gene is possibly TRBD1 (5 bases). This CDR3 comprises 14 residues. Trimming removed 5 bases at V and 0 bases at J, with 8 bases between. The germline gives CDR1 LNHDA, CDR2 SQIVND (reference sequence). CDR3 sequence: CASSWDLSNQPQHF. The CDR3 coding sequence is TGTGCCAGTAGTTGGGACCTTAGCAATCAGCCCCAGCATTTT.

The chain combines TRBV5-1 with TRBJ2-2; the D gene is possibly TRBD1 (5 bases). V shed 9 bases and J shed 3 bases, with 12 bases lying between them. The CDR3 covers 13 residues. Germline V gene lookup returns CDR1 SGHRS and CDR2 YFSETQ. CDR3 sequence reads: CATREFDTGELFF. In DNA form, the CDR3 reads TGCGCCACCAGGGAATTCGACACCGGGGAGCTGTTTTTT.

The gene calls are TRBV18 and TRBJ2-5; 10 nucleotides align to TRBD1. Germline CDR1 reads KGHSH; CDR2 reads LQKENI. Unmatched junction bases numbered 7, after V lost 2 bases and J lost 4 bases. The CDR3 covers 16 residues. For the CDR3, the DNA is TGTGCCAGCTCACCAACAGGGACAGGGGTAGGAGAGACCCAGTACTTC. Amino acids: CASSPTGTGVGETQYF.

V is TRBV28 and J is TRBJ2-7; D perhaps matches TRBD2 (5 bases). CDR1 and CDR2 (germline): MDHEN, SYDVKM. The CDR3 spans 16 residues. Trimming removed 4 bases from V and 0 bases from J, with 16 bases in between. CDR3 bases: TGTGCCAGCAGTTCCCCAGTGCGGGCGCGCTCCTACGAGCAGTACTTC. Translated, it gives CASSSPVRARSYEQYF.

This clone was counted only a few times. The chain has TRBV5-4 and TRBJ2-7; 7 bases match TRBD1. J lost 0 bases, V lost 0 bases, and 3 bases had no gene match. The CDR3 is 15 amino acids. Germline V gene data show CDR1 as SGHNT and CDR2 as YYREEE (reference sequence). The CDR3 sequence: CASSLEGGLSYEQYF. The CDR3 coding sequence is TGTGCCAGCAGCTTGGAAGGGGGCCTCTCCTACGAGCAGTACTTC.

The chain is built from TRBV3-1 (or the pseudogene TRBV3-2) and TRBJ1-5; possibly TRBD1 for D (5 bases). The CDR3 is 15 residues long. Germline CDR1 and CDR2: LGHDT and YNNKEL (reference sequence). Trimming stripped 4 bases from V and 0 bases from J, with 10 bases between. The CDR3: CASSLGTDSNQPQHF. CDR3 DNA sequence: TGTGCCAGCAGCCTCGGGACGGATAGCAATCAGCCCCAGCATTTT.